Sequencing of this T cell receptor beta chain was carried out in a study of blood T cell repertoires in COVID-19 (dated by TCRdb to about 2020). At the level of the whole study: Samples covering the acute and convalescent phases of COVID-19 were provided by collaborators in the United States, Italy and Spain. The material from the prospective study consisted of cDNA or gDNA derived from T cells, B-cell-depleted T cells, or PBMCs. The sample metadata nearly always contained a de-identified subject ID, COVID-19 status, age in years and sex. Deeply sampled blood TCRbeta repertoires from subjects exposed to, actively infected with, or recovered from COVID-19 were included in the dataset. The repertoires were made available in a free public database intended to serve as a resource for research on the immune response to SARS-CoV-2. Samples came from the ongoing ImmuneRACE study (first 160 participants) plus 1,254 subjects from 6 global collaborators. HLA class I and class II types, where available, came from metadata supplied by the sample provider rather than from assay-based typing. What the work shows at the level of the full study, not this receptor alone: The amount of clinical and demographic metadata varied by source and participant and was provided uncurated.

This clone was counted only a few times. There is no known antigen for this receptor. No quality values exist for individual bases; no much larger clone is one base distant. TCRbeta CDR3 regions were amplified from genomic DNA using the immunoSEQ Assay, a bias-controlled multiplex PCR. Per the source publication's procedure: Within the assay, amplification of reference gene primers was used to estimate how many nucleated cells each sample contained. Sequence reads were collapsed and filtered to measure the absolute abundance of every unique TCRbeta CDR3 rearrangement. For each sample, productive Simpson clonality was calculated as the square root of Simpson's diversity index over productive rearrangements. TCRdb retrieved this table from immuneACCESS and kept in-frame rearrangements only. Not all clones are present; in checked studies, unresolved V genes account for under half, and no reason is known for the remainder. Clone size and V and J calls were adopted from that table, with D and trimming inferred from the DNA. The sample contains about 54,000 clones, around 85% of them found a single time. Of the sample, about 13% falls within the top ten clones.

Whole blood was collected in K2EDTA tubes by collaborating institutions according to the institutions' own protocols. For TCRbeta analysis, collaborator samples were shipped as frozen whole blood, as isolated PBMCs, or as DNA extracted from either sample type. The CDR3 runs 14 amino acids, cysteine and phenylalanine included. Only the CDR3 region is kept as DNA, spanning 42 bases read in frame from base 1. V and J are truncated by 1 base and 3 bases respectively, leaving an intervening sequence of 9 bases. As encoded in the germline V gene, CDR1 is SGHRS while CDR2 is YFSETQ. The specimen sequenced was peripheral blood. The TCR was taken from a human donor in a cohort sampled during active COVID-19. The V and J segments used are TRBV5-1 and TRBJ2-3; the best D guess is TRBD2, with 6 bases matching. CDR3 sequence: CASSLSAGTDTQYF. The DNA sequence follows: TGCGCCAGCAGCTTGTCTGCGGGGACAGATACGCAGTATTTT. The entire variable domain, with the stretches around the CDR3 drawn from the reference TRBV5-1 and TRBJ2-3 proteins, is KAGVTQTPRYLIKTRGQQVTLSCSPISGHRSVSWYQQTPGQGLQFLFEYFSETQRNKGNFPGRFSGRQFSNSRSEMNVSTLELGDSALYLCASSLSAGTDTQYFGPGTRLTVL.